A single sample is the source of the 10 T cell receptor beta chains below, sequenced in a study of shared clonotypes between healthy human individuals. Naive-designated CD8 cells lacked CD45RO, were positively enriched for CCR7, and omitted terminally differentiated effector memory CD45RA+ cells. The protocol was immunoSEQ multiplex PCR, while the TCRdb copy is restricted to in-frame clones and leaves out a portion. The profile shows about 2,200,000 clones, roughly 91% of them singletons. The material sequenced was naive CD8+ T cells from PBMCs. These receptors all stem from a man between 18 and 35 years old in good health. Some clones in this sample may be carry-over from other donors' samples.

The chain uses TRBV9 and TRBJ2-1; the D gene is possibly TRBD2 (6 bases). CDR3 length: 20 amino acids. From germline, CDR1 is SGDLS and CDR2 YYNGEE. The V gene lost 4 bases and the J gene lost 0 bases, with 26 bases spanning the gap. DNA of the CDR3: TGTGCCAGCAGCTACAGTAGGGAGGTGTGGGGGAGAAGCTCCTACAATGAGCAGTTCTTC. Residues: CASSYSREVWGRSSYNEQFF.

The rearrangement links TRBV7-2 to TRBJ2-7, with 8 bases matching TRBD1. V trimming: 5 bases; J trimming: 4 bases; junction bases outside the gene matches: 13. The V gene's germline CDR1 is SGHTA and CDR2 FQGNSA. CDR3 length: 16 amino acids. CDR3: CASSLDGRGLHYEQYF. CDR3 in DNA: TGTGCCAGCAGCCTAGACGGCAGGGGGCTCCATTACGAGCAGTACTTC. The full variable domain, in which reference TRBV7-2 and TRBJ2-7 provide the parts outside the CDR3, is GAGVSQSPSNKVTEKGKDVELRCDPISGHTALYWYRQSLGQGLEFLIYFQGNSAPDKSGLPSDRFSAERTGGSVSTLTIQRTQQEDSAVYLCASSLDGRGLHYEQYFGPGTRLTVT.

The V gene is TRBV18, the J gene TRBJ2-5; D is uncertain. The CDR3 has 13 residues. Trimming removed 3 bases from V and 0 bases from J, with 5 bases in between. Germline V gene lookup returns CDR1 KGHSH and CDR2 LQKENI. The DNA of the CDR3 is TGTGCCAGCTCACCGTGGGACCAAGAGACCCAGTACTTC. This translates into CASSPWDQETQYF. Variable domain in full (rest from reference TRBV18 and TRBJ2-5): NAGVMQNPRHLVRRRGQEARLRCSPMKGHSHVYWYRQLPEEGLKFMVYLQKENIIDESGMPKERFSAEFPKEGPSILRIQQVVRGDSAAYFCASSPWDQETQYFGPGTRLLVL.

The sample holds one count of this clone. The chain has TRBV11-2 and TRBJ2-5; TRBD2 agrees at 8 bases. Germline V CDR1 and CDR2: SGHAT, FQNNGV. The J segment lost 5 bases and the V segment lost 3 bases, leaving 11 bases of the junction unmatched. The CDR3 spans 16 residues. In DNA, the CDR3 is TGTGCCAGCAGCTTTTTCCAGCGGGAGAGTAAGGAGACCCAGTACTTC. This encodes CASSFFQRESKETQYF.

J is TRBJ2-1 and V is TRBV30; TRBD2 matches at 9 bases. Unmatched junction bases numbered 7, after V lost 3 bases and J lost 4 bases. This CDR3 is 15 amino acids long. CDR1 is GTSNPN and CDR2 is SVGIG in the germline V gene (reference sequence). The CDR3 bases are TGTGCCTGGAGCGTCGGGGCGGGGGGGTACAATGAGCAGTTCTTC. Its protein is CAWSVGAGGYNEQFF.

Turning to this clone: The junction departs from the called germline gene at one end, perhaps through a read error. CDR3 amino acids: CASAIQGVQAKNIRYF. For the CDR3, the DNA is TGTGCCAGCGCAATACAGGGCGTACAAGCCAAAAACATTCGGTACTTC. V usage is TRBV28 and J usage is TRBJ2-4, with D maybe TRBD1 (6 bases). Germline values: CDR1 MDHEN, CDR2 SYDVKM. CDR3 length equals 16 residues. Looking up the rest from reference TRBV28 and TRBJ2-4 gives the full variable domain: DVKVTQSSRYLVKRTGEKVFLECVQDMDHENMFWYRQDPGLGLRLIYFSYDVKMKEKGDIPEGYSVSREKKERFSLILESASTNQTSMYLCASAIQGVQAKNIRYFGAGTRLSVL.

V is TRBV15 and J is TRBJ1-4; the D is unclear. The V end lost 11 bases, the J end lost 4 bases, and 11 bases lay between the germline ends. The CDR3 totals 12 residues. Germline V CDR1 and CDR2: LNHNV, YYDKDF (reference sequence). The CDR3 reads CASGGHNEKLFF. In DNA, the CDR3 is TGTGCCTCGGGCGGCCATAATGAAAAACTGTTTTTT.

The rearrangement links TRBV6-5 to TRBJ1-6; D not resolved. CDR3 length: 13 residues. V was shortened by 4 bases and J by 11 bases, with 12 bases between the two germline ends. The V gene's germline CDR1 is MNHEY and CDR2 SVGAGI. For the CDR3, the DNA is TGTGCCAGCAGTTCCTCCTTTTTGGCACCCCTCCACTTT. As protein: CASSSSFLAPLHF.

V and J are TRBV6-5 and TRBJ2-2; the D gene is possibly TRBD2 (5 bases). From germline, CDR1 is MNHEY and CDR2 SVGAGI. V gave up 6 bases and J gave up 4 bases, with 12 bases separating them. CDR3 length: 14 amino acids. The CDR3 DNA reads TGTGCCAGCAGACCAGGACTCCGCACCGGGGAGCTGTTTTTT. It codes for CASRPGLRTGELFF.

V gene TRBV27 combines with J gene TRBJ1-2; D ambiguous. V was cut by 2 bases and J by 6 bases, with 16 bases left in between. Germline V gene data show CDR1 as MNHEY and CDR2 as SMNVEV (reference sequence). There are 15 residues in the CDR3. The CDR3: CASSLNPRGNDGYTF. In nucleotides, the CDR3 is TGTGCCAGCAGTTTAAACCCCAGAGGGAATGATGGCTACACCTTC.